The rows below give T cell receptor beta chains drawn from one sample of a study of T-cell reconstitution after alpha-beta-depleted transplantation in children. TCRdb re-called the PCR reads with MiXCR, one entry per CDR3 protein. Of 90,000 to 100,000 distinct CDR3 sequences in the sample, less than 25% were seen once. The starting material was PBMCs, obtained before TCRalphabeta/CD19-depleted stem cell transplant. The receptors shown here come from a boy aged 2-15 years with acute lymphoblastic leukemia, due to receive a stem cell transplant. CDR3s include the opening cysteine and the closing phenylalanine or tryptophan. A clone size is listed for some rows: how often the clone was seen (once, few, many), or a class if it is expanded.

clone_size: few
cdr3_length: 15
v_call: TRBV20-1
cdr3_aa: CSARGGLAPNNEQFF

clone_size: .
cdr3_length: 16
v_call: TRBV20-1
cdr3_aa: CSAQGISGGAIGELFF

clone_size: .
cdr3_length: 13
v_call: TRBV28
cdr3_aa: CASRPAGGNIQYF

clone_size: .
cdr3_length: 14
v_call: TRBV5-1
cdr3_aa: CASTDPFRENIQYF

clone_size: .
cdr3_length: 15
v_call: TRBV7-9
cdr3_aa: CASSLPTSGYYEQYF

clone_size: few
cdr3_length: 15
v_call: TRBV28
cdr3_aa: CASSFPDFGKNIQYF

clone_size: few
cdr3_length: 12
v_call: TRBV28
cdr3_aa: CASSPTSRAQYF

clone_size: few
cdr3_length: 17
v_call: TRBV20-1
cdr3_aa: CSARDGPGVNSGNTIYF

clone_size: .
cdr3_length: 15
v_call: TRBV21-1
cdr3_aa: CASSKSCGRKDEQFF

clone_size: few
cdr3_length: 14
v_call: TRBV12-3/TRBV12-4
cdr3_aa: CASTQQATTEKLFF

clone_size: .
cdr3_length: 12
v_call: TRBV7-2
cdr3_aa: CASSRDQGEQYF

clone_size: .
cdr3_length: 19
v_call: TRBV7-2
cdr3_aa: CASSLAPGLAEGPWETQYF

clone_size: .
cdr3_length: 12
v_call: TRBV28
cdr3_aa: CASSSRGYEQYF